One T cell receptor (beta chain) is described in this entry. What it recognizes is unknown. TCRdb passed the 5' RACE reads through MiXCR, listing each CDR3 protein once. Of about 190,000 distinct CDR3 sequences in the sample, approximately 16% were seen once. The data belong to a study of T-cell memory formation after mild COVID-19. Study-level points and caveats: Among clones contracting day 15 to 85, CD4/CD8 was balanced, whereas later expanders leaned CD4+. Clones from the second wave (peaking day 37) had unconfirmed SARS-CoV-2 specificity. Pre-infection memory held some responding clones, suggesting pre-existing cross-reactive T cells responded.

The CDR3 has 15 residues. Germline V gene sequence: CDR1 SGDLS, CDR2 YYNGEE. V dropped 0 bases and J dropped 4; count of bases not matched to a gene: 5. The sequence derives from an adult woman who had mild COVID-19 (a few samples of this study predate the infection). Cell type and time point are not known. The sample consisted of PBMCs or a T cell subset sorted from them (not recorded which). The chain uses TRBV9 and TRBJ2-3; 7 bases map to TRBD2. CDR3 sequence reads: CASSVAAGDPDTQYF. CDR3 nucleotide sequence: TGTGCCAGCAGCGTAGCGGCGGGAGATCCAGATACGCAGTATTTT.